The 24 T cell receptor beta chains below were found in one sample sequenced in a study of T cell responses to AZD1222 COVID-19 vaccine. Libraries were prepared by immunoSEQ multiplex PCR; TCRdb keeps only in-frame clonotypes and omits some of them. The data show about 130,000 clones, roughly 92% seen once. The specimen was peripheral blood, collected 28 days after the second AZD1222 dose. All receptors come from an adult who received the AZD1222 COVID-19 vaccine.

The V call is TRBV9, the J call TRBJ2-1; D ambiguous. Germline V gene lookup returns CDR1 SGDLS and CDR2 YYNGEE. The CDR3 loop spans 13 amino acids. V dropped 0 bases and J dropped 7 bases, with 8 bases sitting between them. The CDR3 nucleotides read TGTGCCAGCAGCGTAGGACCTGGGAATGAGCAGTTCTTC. This translates into CASSVGPGNEQFF.

The chain carries TRBV6-2 or TRBV6-3 and TRBJ2-7; a weak D match, TRBD1 (6 bases). V gave up 0 bases and J gave up 5 bases, with 17 bases separating them. CDR3 length equals 16 residues. Germline V gene lookup returns CDR1 MNHEY and CDR2 SVGEGT. CDR3 nucleotides: TGTGCCAGCAGTTACTCGAGAACGGGCAGGGGCCACGAGCAGTACTTC. It codes for CASSYSRTGRGHEQYF.

V is TRBV10-3 and J is TRBJ1-6; possibly TRBD1 for D (5 bases). CDR3 size: 16 residues. The V end lost 3 bases, the J end lost 9 bases, and 18 bases lay between the germline ends. Germline CDR1 and CDR2: ENHRY and SYGVKD. As DNA, the CDR3 is TGTGCCATCAGTGAATCTGGGCAGGGTTTAGGTTCACCCCTCCACTTT. Protein: CAISESGQGLGSPLHF.

Comment on this clone: This specimen includes other DNA sequences encoding the same CDR3. The chain combines TRBV7-3 with TRBJ1-1, with unresolved D. The germline CDR1 and CDR2 sequences are SGHTA and FQGTGA. This CDR3 region has 13 residues. V was trimmed by 2 bases and J by 1 base, leaving 5 bases between them. The CDR3 nucleotides are TGTGCCAGCAGCTTATCAGGGAACACTGAAGCTTTCTTT. Protein sequence: CASSLSGNTEAFF.

This clone was counted a single time. The chain links TRBV5-4 to TRBJ1-2, with 7 bases aligning to TRBD1. The length of the CDR3 is 14 residues. Germline trimming cut 2 bases from V and 5 bases from J; bases unmatched to any gene: 6. Germline CDR1 reads SGHNT; CDR2 reads YYREEE (reference sequence). The CDR3 DNA sequence: TGTGCCAGCAGCTTCGACGGGACAGCTTATGGCTACACCTTC. Translating gives CASSFDGTAYGYTF.

The chain carries TRBV6-5 and TRBJ1-2, with D perhaps TRBD1 (6 bases). Germline assignment: CDR1 MNHEY and CDR2 SVGAGI. The V end lost 7 bases, the J end lost 4 bases, and 16 bases lay between the germline ends. The CDR3 is 14 residues long. DNA of the CDR3: TGTGCCAGCACCGACAGGTTTAAGGGCTATGGCTACACCTTC. Amino acids: CASTDRFKGYGYTF.

This chain uses TRBV7-9 with TRBJ1-3, with a possible D match to TRBD1 (5 bases). V dropped 0 bases and J dropped 4 bases, with 7 bases sitting between them. The germline V gene encodes CDR1 SEHNR and CDR2 FQNEAQ (reference sequence). The CDR3 sequence is 14 residues long. The CDR3 coding sequence is TGTGCCAGCAGCTTAGCGCGACAGGGAAACACCATATATTTT. Its translation is CASSLARQGNTIYF.

The chain combines TRBV30 with TRBJ1-1, with D unresolved. With 2 bases removed from V and 1 base from J, the gap between germline ends came to 17 bases. CDR1 is GTSNPN, CDR2 SVGIG, per germline (reference sequence). This CDR3 has 16 amino acids. The CDR3 is CAWSRYYRTKNTEAFF. Here the CDR3 DNA reads TGTGCCTGGAGTAGATACTACCGCACTAAGAACACTGAAGCTTTCTTT.

The chain is built from TRBV5-1 and TRBJ1-5; D gene unclear. The CDR3 runs to 15 residues. Germline CDR1 SGHRS, CDR2 YFSETQ. Trimming removed 0 bases at V and 3 bases at J, with 10 bases between. CDR3 residues: CASSLVSGLNQPQHF. CDR3 DNA sequence: TGCGCCAGCAGCTTGGTGTCAGGACTCAATCAGCCCCAGCATTTT. The entire variable domain, with the rest obtained from reference TRBV5-1 and TRBJ1-5, is as follows: KAGVTQTPRYLIKTRGQQVTLSCSPISGHRSVSWYQQTPGQGLQFLFEYFSETQRNKGNFPGRFSGRQFSNSRSEMNVSTLELGDSALYLCASSLVSGLNQPQHFGDGTRLSIL.

There are a few counts of this clone. V usage is TRBV29-1 and J usage is TRBJ2-5; TRBD1 aligns across 8 bases. V was pared by 5 bases and J by 6 bases, with 11 bases of the junction left unmatched. The V gene's germline CDR1 is SQVTM and CDR2 ANQGSEA. CDR3 length: 14 amino acids. The CDR3 region is CSVRDWQGAKTQYF. The CDR3 nucleotides read TGCAGCGTTAGAGATTGGCAGGGGGCCAAGACCCAGTACTTC.

The chain carries TRBV18 and TRBJ2-2; D call uncertain. The CDR3 spans 13 residues. V shed 2 bases and J shed 11 bases, with 12 bases lying between them. CDR1 and CDR2 (germline): KGHSH, LQKENI. CDR3 nucleotide sequence: TGTGCCAGCTCACCATCGGGCACCCCTGAGCTGTTTTTT. Translation: CASSPSGTPELFF.

The CDR3 DNA follows: TGCGCCAGCAAATTGGAAGCCGTAACCTTCGAGACCCAGTACTTC. Amino acid sequence: CASKLEAVTFETQYF. This chain links TRBV5-1 with TRBJ2-5; D gene ambiguous. V lost 6 bases to trimming and J lost 5 bases, with 20 bases between them. The V gene's germline CDR1 is SGHRS and CDR2 YFSETQ. The CDR3 runs 15 residues.

This chain links TRBV11-3 with TRBJ2-5; D is perhaps TRBD1 (6 bases). This CDR3 is built from 15 residues. Per germline, CDR1 SGHNT and CDR2 YENEEA. Trimming stripped 0 bases from V and 2 bases from J, with 10 bases between. The CDR3 sequence: CASSLDRGGQETQYF. The CDR3 region has the DNA TGTGCCAGCAGCTTAGATCGAGGGGGTCAAGAGACCCAGTACTTC.

This clone was counted a single time. The rearrangement uses TRBV7-2 and TRBJ2-1; 13 bases are shared with TRBD2. CDR1 is SGHTA, CDR2 FQGNSA, per germline. After removal of 5 bases from V and 3 bases from J, the junction contained 7 bases not matched to a gene. This CDR3 region has 17 residues. The CDR3 loop reads CASSIQGTSGIYNEQFF. For the CDR3, the DNA is TGTGCCAGCAGCATCCAGGGGACTAGCGGGATCTACAATGAGCAGTTCTTC.

The V call is TRBV10-3, the J call TRBJ1-2, with TRBD1 matching 11 bases. With V trimmed by 7 bases and J by 2 bases, 6 bases remained unmatched. The CDR3 spans 15 residues. CDR1 is ENHRY and CDR2 is SYGVKD in the germline V gene. The CDR3 here is CAITPGQGANYGYTF. CDR3 nucleotides: TGTGCCATCACCCCCGGACAGGGGGCAAACTATGGCTACACCTTC.

This chain joins TRBV4-3 and TRBJ2-1, with D perhaps TRBD2 (5 bases). Germline V CDR1 and CDR2: LGHNA, YSLEER. The germline V and J ends were trimmed by 1 base and 5 bases, with 21 bases remaining between them. The length of the CDR3 is 18 residues. The CDR3 DNA is TGCGCCAGCAGCCAAGTTAAAGCGGTACGCCGGGCCGACAATGAGCAGTTCTTC. This translates into CASSQVKAVRRADNEQFF.

The chain links TRBV2 to TRBJ1-1; possibly TRBD1 for D (5 bases). Germline V lookup: CDR1 SNHLY, CDR2 FYNNEI. This CDR3 has 17 amino acids. V was pared by 8 bases and J by 3 bases, with 25 bases between. The CDR3 DNA is TGTGCCAGCTTGGGGGGTGTGGATACACTTAGGGACACTGAAGCTTTCTTT. Its translation: CASLGGVDTLRDTEAFF.

This rearrangement joins TRBV19 to TRBJ2-2; 9 nucleotides match TRBD1. The CDR3 totals 15 residues. Germline V CDR1 and CDR2: LNHDA, SQIVND (reference sequence). V lost 3 bases to trimming and J lost 4 bases; unmatched junction nucleotides: 3. The CDR3 DNA sequence: TGTGCCAGTAGTATCGGACAGGGGTTCACCGGGGAGCTGTTTTTT. Residues: CASSIGQGFTGELFF.

This chain uses TRBV12-3 or TRBV12-4 with TRBJ2-2, with no clear D. V was clipped by 8 bases and J by 0 bases, with 7 bases between them. The CDR3 spans 13 residues. The CDR3 is CASYSPNTGELFF. The CDR3 nucleotides are TGTGCCAGCTACAGCCCGAACACCGGGGAGCTGTTTTTT.

The rearrangement links TRBV18 to TRBJ2-5, with 7 positions matching TRBD1. Germline V gene data show CDR1 as KGHSH and CDR2 as LQKENI. Trimming took 4 bases from V and 2 from J; bases not matched to a gene: 4. This CDR3 spans 14 amino acids. The CDR3 region has the DNA TGTGCCAGCTCACAACAGGGGCGACAAGAGACCCAGTACTTC. Its translation: CASSQQGRQETQYF.

This clone was counted once. The chain uses TRBV27 and TRBJ2-6; possible D gene TRBD1, 7 bases. CDR3 length: 16 amino acids. Germline assignment: CDR1 MNHEY and CDR2 SMNVEV (reference sequence). The V gene lost 5 bases and the J gene lost 2 bases, with 13 bases spanning the gap. CDR3 amino acids: CASSPRRGAGANVLTF. CDR3 sequence (DNA): TGTGCCAGCAGTCCACGCAGGGGGGCTGGGGCCAACGTCCTGACTTTC.

This clone was found once. The J gene is TRBJ2-4, the V gene TRBV19; 9 bases line up with TRBD2. This CDR3 has 14 amino acids. Trimming removed 4 bases from V and 11 bases from J; junction bases left unmatched: 9. Germline values: CDR1 LNHDA, CDR2 SQIVND (reference sequence). In DNA form, the CDR3 reads TGTGCCAGTAGTAACACCGGGACTAGCCCGTTTCAGTACTTC. Protein product: CASSNTGTSPFQYF.

This rearrangement joins TRBV6-1 to TRBJ2-5; D gene ambiguous. The CDR3 contains 13 residues. In germline, CDR1 is MNHNS, CDR2 SASEGT. Trimming cost V 1 base and J 4 bases, with 7 bases left between them. This chain's CDR3 is CASSEGSRETQYF. CDR3 nucleotides: TGTGCCAGCAGTGAAGGGTCCAGAGAGACCCAGTACTTC.

The rearrangement uses TRBV19 and TRBJ2-1; D might be TRBD2 (5 bases). Trimming removed 2 bases at V and 2 bases at J, with 7 bases between. Germline lookup yields CDR1 LNHDA and CDR2 SQIVND (reference sequence). This CDR3 comprises 14 residues. The CDR3 loop is CASSISGPYNEQFF. CDR3 bases: TGTGCCAGTAGTATAAGCGGCCCCTACAATGAGCAGTTCTTC.